One TCR beta chain is described in this entry. Its antigen remains unknown. J lost 7 bases, V lost 6 bases, and 9 bases had no gene match. The CDR3 covers 15 residues. CDR1 MNHEY and CDR2 SVGAGI come from the germline V gene. Under the ViraFEST assay, PBMC were stimulated with viral peptide pools so that antigen-specific CD4+ T cells expanded. Sequencing was performed afterwards. Cells that had been cultured for 10 days were the source of isolated CD4+ T cells. Two-dose vaccination with either BNT162b2 or mRNA-1273 was given to the participants. Wells of a few million PBMC each were grown with roughly 10 IU/ml IL-2 and around 10 ug/ml peptides. This record belongs to a study of vaccination effects on CD4 cells after COVID-19. Study conclusions and caveats: There was marked clonal contraction among infection- and vaccine-induced clones late after vaccination.

TCRdb keeps only in-frame clones here, not all; method: immunoSEQ multiplex PCR. The sample records about 60,000 clones, 60% to 80% being singletons. The chain combines TRBV6-5 with TRBJ2-3, with 11 bases lining up with TRBD2. The receptor was derived from a human donor who received a COVID-19 vaccine. This material consisted of CD4+ T cells from PBMCs cultured with HCoV-OC43 spike peptides, taken after COVID-19 vaccination. The subset here: HCoV-OC43 spike overlapping peptide pool stimulation. The CDR3, as DNA: TGTGCCAGCAGGGAGACCGGGACTAGCGGAAATACGCAGTATTTT. Translated, it gives CASRETGTSGNTQYF.